Sequencing of this T cell receptor beta chain was carried out in a study of T cell therapy after organ transplantation. The study's findings and limits: Minimal repertoire change after therapy followed marked pretherapy expansions in nonresponders.

TCRdb keeps only in-frame clones here, not all; method: immunoSEQ multiplex PCR. This sample yields 1,000 or so clones, of which about 64% are seen a single time; over 40% belongs to the top ten. As to time point: 4-8 weeks after completion of therapy. About this clone itself: Antigen specificity is unknown.

This CDR3 comprises 14 residues. V was clipped by 4 bases and J by 1 base, with 10 bases between them. CDR1 is LGHNT and CDR2 is FRNRAP in the germline V gene. The sample here was CD8+ T cells from blood, taken after autologous CMV-specific T cell therapy. V and J are TRBV12-5 and TRBJ2-5; D is unclear. The TCR sequence derives from a human patient who had received a solid organ transplant and had CMV disease. The graft donor may be the source of some T cells. The CDR3 DNA is TGTGCTAGTGGTTCCTCCCTTCTCCAAGAGACCCAGTACTTC. It translates to CASGSSLLQETQYF.